This T cell receptor beta chain was obtained from a study of breast tumors, draining lymph nodes, adjacent tissues. The CDR3 consists of 14 residues. CDR1 DFQATT and CDR2 SNEGSKA come from the germline V gene (reference sequence). Trimming cost V 4 bases and J 6 bases; bases outside gene matches: 7. Samples came from axillary lymph nodes draining the breast cancer. One entry per CDR3 protein results from TCRdb running MiXCR on the multiplex PCR reads. The sample lists 150,000 to 200,000 distinct CDR3 sequences; over 25% were seen once. To note about this clonotype: The antigen remains unidentified.

Study-level results: Compared with basal-like, luminal-like tumors shared significantly more repertoire with nontumor tissue.

The chain joins TRBV20-1 to TRBJ2-7, with 12 bases fitting TRBD2. The material sequenced was axillary lymph node tissue. The receptor's source is a female donor with breast cancer. Some clones in this sample may be carry-over from other donors' samples. The CDR3 region has the DNA TGCAGTGCTATTAGACTAGCGGGGGCCTCCGAGCAGTACTTC. Protein sequence: CSAIRLAGASEQYF.